Below, one T cell receptor beta chain is given with its context. Its target is unknown. These data come from a study of T cells in narcolepsy. Measured with immunoSEQ multiplex PCR; TCRdb has only the in-frame clones, and not every one. The sample carries about 3,400 clones, roughly 60% recorded once. Points from the study as a whole: Autoreactive clonotypes reportedly recurred in blood of same and different patients, not controls.

The sequence was collected from a human donor with narcolepsy. Source material: CD45RA- memory CD8+ T cells from PBMCs.

The CDR3 coding sequence is TGTGCCAGGGTCCCGGGCTCTGGAAACACCATATATTTT. Its protein is CARVPGSGNTIYF. This sequence joins TRBV9 and TRBJ1-3; no definite D call. CDR1 and CDR2 from the germline V gene are SGDLS and YYNGEE. The CDR3 extends over 13 amino acids. Trimming removed 8 bases from V and 0 bases from J, with 9 bases in between.